This T cell receptor beta chain was captured in a study of long-term antiretroviral therapy in people with HIV. V gave up 0 bases and J gave up 3 bases, with 8 bases separating them. Per the germline V gene, CDR1 is ENHRY and CDR2 is SYGVKD. This CDR3 has 14 residues. The libraries were made with immunoSEQ v3.0 at survey level. Assay used: immunoSEQ multiplex PCR; TCRdb lists only in-frame clones, some missing. The sample has 35,000 or so clones, about 80% seen once. Participants living with HIV all received treatment in the United States. This receptor was taken from a woman aged 45-59 years with HIV. The chain recombines TRBV10-3 with TRBJ1-2, with D unclear. The source material was unsorted PBMCs, sampled 2 years after starting antiretroviral therapy. The CDR3 DNA follows: TGTGCCATCAGTGAGTCGACGTCCGACTATGGCTACACCTTC. It yields the protein CAISESTSDYGYTF.